These T cell receptor beta chains were read from a single sample in a study of PD-1 and CTLA-4 blockade in melanoma. Produced via immunoSEQ multiplex PCR; TCRdb's table is partial and in-frame only. The table shows about 32,000 clones, with 88% occurring only once. The material sequenced was CD8+ T cells from peripheral blood, taken from a patient given anti-PD-1 treatment. The origin of the receptors is a human donor with melanoma. Each CDR3 is given with its conserved first and last residue. A D gene is named only where the DNA matches it firmly. Some rows have no size entry. The others give once, few or many, or a class for an expanded clone.

.,.,TRBJ1-1,TRBV27,CASSPPGGPEAFF,TGTGCCAGCTCCCCCCCCGGAGGGCCAGAGGCTTTCTTT
.,.,TRBJ1-1,TRBV9,CASSPRVTATEAFF,TGTGCCAGCAGCCCCAGGGTCACGGCCACTGAAGCTTTCTTT
.,.,TRBJ2-1,TRBV29-1,CSVEGEGQALDEQFF,TGCAGCGTTGAAGGGGAGGGACAGGCTTTGGATGAGCAGTTCTTC
.,TRBD1,TRBJ2-3,TRBV5-5,CASSATGGLTDTQYF,TGTGCCAGCAGCGCTACAGGGGGCTTGACAGATACGCAGTATTTT
.,.,TRBJ2-7,TRBV7-2,CASSLVAASTYEQYF,TGTGCCAGCAGCTTAGTTGCAGCCTCTACCTACGAGCAGTACTTC
.,.,TRBJ2-1,TRBV7-9,CASSRPNEQFF,TGTGCCAGCAGTCGACCGAATGAGCAGTTCTTC
.,TRBD1,TRBJ2-7,TRBV7-9,CASSSGQGRNEQYF,TGTGCCAGCAGCTCCGGACAGGGGAGGAACGAGCAGTACTTC
.,TRBD1,TRBJ2-7,TRBV5-6,CASSSRQGPNEQYF,TGTGCCAGCAGCTCCCGACAGGGCCCCAACGAGCAGTACTTC
.,.,TRBJ2-7,TRBV11-3,CASSSASGEQYF,TGTGCCAGCAGCTCTGCTAGTGGCGAGCAGTACTTC
.,TRBD1,TRBJ2-3,TRBV28,CASTTGTGGYDTQYF,TGTGCCAGCACCACCGGGACAGGGGGCTACGATACGCAGTATTTT
.,TRBD1,TRBJ2-1,TRBV27,CASSYRGRDNEQFF,TGTGCCAGCAGTTACAGGGGGCGGGACAATGAGCAGTTCTTC
.,.,TRBJ1-1,TRBV7-9,CASSQRTPEAFF,TGTGCCAGCAGCCAGCGGACACCTGAAGCTTTCTTT
.,TRBD1,TRBJ2-7,TRBV6-5,CASYRGEQYF,TGTGCCAGCTACAGGGGAGAGCAGTACTTC
.,.,TRBJ2-4,TRBV4-2,CASSQAQGNIQYF,TGTGCCAGCAGCCAAGCACAGGGAAACATTCAGTACTTC
.,.,TRBJ1-1,TRBV7-9,CASSSGQNTEAFF,TGTGCCAGCAGCTCGGGACAGAACACTGAAGCTTTCTTT
.,.,TRBJ1-2,TRBV28,CASSPCGVGAPSGYTF,TGTGCCAGCAGTCCTTGTGGAGTGGGGGCCCCCTCCGGCTACACCTTC
.,TRBD2,TRBJ2-5,TRBV28,CASSSRLAPQETQYF,TGTGCCAGCAGTTCCAGACTAGCCCCGCAAGAGACCCAGTACTTC
.,.,TRBJ1-1,TRBV3-1/TRBV3-2,CASSQGILNTEAFF,TGTGCCAGCAGCCAAGGGATCCTGAACACTGAAGCTTTCTTT
.,.,TRBJ1-6,TRBV28,CASVGGRESPLHF,TGTGCCAGCGTGGGGGGGCGGGAATCACCCCTCCACTTT
.,TRBD1,TRBJ1-1,TRBV28,CASSSGQGATEAFF,TGTGCCAGCAGTTCGGGACAGGGGGCCACTGAAGCTTTCTTT
medium-sized,.,TRBJ2-7,TRBV5-1,CASSLGQEVHEQYF,TGCGCCAGCAGCTTGGGGCAGGAAGTCCACGAGCAGTACTTC
once,.,TRBJ2-1,TRBV30,CAWTPGGDEQFF,TGTGCCTGGACCCCGGGCGGGGATGAGCAGTTCTTC
.,TRBD2,TRBJ2-1,TRBV6-1,CASSGEASGGLYNEQFF,TGTGCCAGCAGTGGAGAGGCTAGCGGGGGATTATACAATGAGCAGTTCTTC
.,.,TRBJ2-7,TRBV7-2,CASSNTGSEQYF,TGTGCCAGCAGCAATACAGGGAGCGAGCAGTACTTC
.,.,TRBJ1-4,TRBV7-6,CASSLGSTNEKLFF,TGTGCCAGCAGCTTAGGGTCAACTAATGAAAAACTGTTTTTT
.,TRBD2,TRBJ2-3,TRBV27,CASSSAGTSTDTQYF,TGTGCCAGCAGTTCAGCGGGGACTAGCACAGATACGCAGTATTTT
.,TRBD1,TRBJ2-2,TRBV5-6,CASSLYRGENTGELFF,TGTGCCAGCAGCTTGTACAGGGGTGAAAACACCGGGGAGCTGTTTTTT
.,TRBD2,TRBJ2-1,TRBV7-2,CASRRTSGSYNEQFF,TGTGCCAGCAGACGGACTAGCGGGAGCTACAATGAGCAGTTCTTC
.,.,TRBJ1-1,TRBV6-1,CASSEFGQSNTEAFF,TGTGCCAGCAGTGAATTCGGACAGTCAAACACTGAAGCTTTCTTT
.,.,TRBJ2-7,TRBV3-1/TRBV3-2,CASSQEGYSYEQYF,TGTGCCAGCAGCCAAGAGGGTTACTCCTACGAGCAGTACTTC
.,.,TRBJ1-2,TRBV27,CASSPAPGGESSLYGYTF,TGTGCCAGCAGTCCCGCCCCGGGGGGGGAGTCGTCATTATATGGCTACACCTTC
.,.,TRBJ1-1,TRBV6-5,CATQVGNTEAFF,TGTGCCACCCAGGTTGGGAACACTGAAGCTTTCTTT
.,.,TRBJ1-1,TRBV5-6,CASSLGGITEAFF,TGTGCCAGCAGCTTGGGGGGGATCACTGAAGCTTTCTTT
.,.,TRBJ1-1,TRBV7-8,CASSLLGLGSAEAFF,TGTGCCAGCAGCTTATTGGGTCTAGGTAGCGCTGAAGCTTTCTTT
.,.,TRBJ1-5,TRBV9,CASSLRGTYSNQPQHF,TGTGCCAGCAGCCTACGGGGGACTTATAGCAATCAGCCCCAGCATTTT
.,TRBD2,TRBJ2-7,TRBV4-1,CASSLTSGGPYEQYF,TGCGCCAGCAGCCTGACTAGCGGGGGACCCTACGAGCAGTACTTC